The rows below give T cell receptor beta chains drawn from one sample of a study of T cells in Graves' hyperthyroidism and ophthalmopathy. TCRdb passed the multiplex PCR reads through MiXCR, listing each CDR3 protein once. The sample includes approximately 870,000 distinct CDR3 sequences, over 35% seen only once; the top ten take 8.9%. The specimen was blood. The receptors derive from a man aged 18 to 29 with Graves' hyperthyroidism. The CDR3 runs from the conserved cysteine through the conserved F or W.

V gene,J gene,CDR3 protein
TRBV5-1,TRBJ1-1,CATQRGTGGPGNTEAFF
TRBV12-3/TRBV12-4,TRBJ2-7,CASSLVTGAEEQYF
TRBV5-1,TRBJ2-5,CASSLEPVGETQYF
TRBV11-2,TRBJ2-7,CASSLYGRTGRTYEQYF
TRBV5-1,TRBJ2-5,CASSLLSSGRAAAETQYF
TRBV7-8,TRBJ1-2,CASSPQVGNYGYTF
TRBV5-6,TRBJ1-1,CASGDMGSATEAFF
TRBV5-1,TRBJ2-7,CASSPGDRGQYF
TRBV4-1,TRBJ1-2,CASSPTDRATYGYTF
TRBV29-1,TRBJ2-7,CSVGGEHSRSYEQYF
TRBV7-3,TRBJ1-6,CASSLMEDSPLHF
TRBV7-2,TRBJ2-2,CASSLWGGGPTGELFF
TRBV10-3,TRBJ1-2,CAISESLVVAILAGHTF
TRBV9,TRBJ2-7,CASSVVPGDEQYF
TRBV10-3,TRBJ1-1,CAISDQGSTTAFF
TRBV7-7,TRBJ2-2,CASSLSPTHRDSTRELFF
TRBV19,TRBJ2-5,CASSLQEGATQYF
TRBV6-5,TRBJ2-7,CASSYSYPDYEQYF
TRBV15,TRBJ2-2,CASSVDAGKNTGELFF
TRBV2,TRBJ2-5,CAISTGTISEETQYF
TRBV7-9,TRBJ2-7,CASSTGQAPGEQYF
TRBV25-1,TRBJ2-2,CASSEWGTGELFF
TRBV6-5,TRBJ2-5,CASSLRIGGGETQYF
TRBV20-1,TRBJ1-2,CSAGRGDYGYTF
TRBV15,TRBJ2-7,CATSRGDSFFSYEQYF
TRBV10-3,TRBJ1-1,CATWDRENTEAFF
TRBV10-3,TRBJ2-2,CAISRTSGSNTGELFF
TRBV10-3,TRBJ2-7,CATSEGYEQYF
TRBV9,TRBJ2-5,CASSHRTSGEETQYF
TRBV29-1,TRBJ1-1,CSAGQGDGAFF
TRBV5-1,TRBJ2-7,CASSLTPSVLSSYEQYF
TRBV4-1,TRBJ1-1,CASSQTTTGTEAFF
TRBV6-1,TRBJ1-6,CASSEFRGDSPLHF
TRBV6-5,TRBJ1-1,CASSYSEGGANTEAFF
TRBV6-1,TRBJ2-7,CATGTGLSYEQYF
TRBV2,TRBJ2-5,CASSEVGQETQYF
TRBV7-2,TRBJ2-7,CASSPDGGGEQYF
TRBV7-6,TRBJ2-5,CASSPDGGWETQYF
TRBV25-1,TRBJ1-2,CASRAGTGDGYTF
TRBV12-5,TRBJ2-5,CASGFQGRKEETQYF
TRBV29-1,TRBJ1-2,CSVEGQDGYTF
TRBV4-1,TRBJ1-6,CASSQDRGGNPPLHF
TRBV5-1,TRBJ2-7,CASSMGRPGSYEQYF
TRBV19,TRBJ1-2,CASSIDLRGRNYGYTF
TRBV5-1,TRBJ1-1,CASRPYGGDRYSEAFF
TRBV29-1,TRBJ2-3,CSVETDGTDTQYF
TRBV7-2,TRBJ1-6,CASSRNSPLHF
TRBV5-1,TRBJ2-5,CASSRGMGQETQYF
TRBV20-1,TRBJ1-1,CSALLVGRVGTEAFF